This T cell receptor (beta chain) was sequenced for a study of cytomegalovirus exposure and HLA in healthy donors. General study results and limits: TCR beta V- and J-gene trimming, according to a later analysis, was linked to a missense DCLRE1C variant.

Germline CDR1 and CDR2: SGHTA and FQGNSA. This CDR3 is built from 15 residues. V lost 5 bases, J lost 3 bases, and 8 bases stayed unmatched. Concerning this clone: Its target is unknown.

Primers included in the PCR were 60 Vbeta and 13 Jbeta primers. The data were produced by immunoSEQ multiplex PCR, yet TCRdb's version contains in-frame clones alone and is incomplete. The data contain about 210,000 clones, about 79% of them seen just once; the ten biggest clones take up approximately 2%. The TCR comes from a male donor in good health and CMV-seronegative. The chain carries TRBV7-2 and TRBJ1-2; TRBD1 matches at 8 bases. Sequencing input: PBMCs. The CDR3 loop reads CASSPGQGVYYGYTF. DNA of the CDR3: TGTGCCAGCAGCCCTGGACAGGGAGTTTACTATGGCTACACCTTC.